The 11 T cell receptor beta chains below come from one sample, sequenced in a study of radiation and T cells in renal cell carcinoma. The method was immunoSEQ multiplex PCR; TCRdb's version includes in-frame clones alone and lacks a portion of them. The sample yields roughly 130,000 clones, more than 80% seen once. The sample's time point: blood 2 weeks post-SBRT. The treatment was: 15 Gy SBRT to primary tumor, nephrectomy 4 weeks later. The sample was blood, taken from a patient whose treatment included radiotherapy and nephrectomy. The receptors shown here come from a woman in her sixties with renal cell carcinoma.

CDR3 in amino acids: CAWSRADTQYF. The CDR3 coding sequence is TGTGCCTGGAGTAGGGCAGATACGCAGTATTTT. The chain combines TRBV30 with TRBJ2-3; D call uncertain. Germline loops: CDR1 GTSNPN, CDR2 SVGIG (reference sequence). V dropped 2 bases and J dropped 4 bases, with 4 bases sitting between them. CDR3 length: 11 residues.

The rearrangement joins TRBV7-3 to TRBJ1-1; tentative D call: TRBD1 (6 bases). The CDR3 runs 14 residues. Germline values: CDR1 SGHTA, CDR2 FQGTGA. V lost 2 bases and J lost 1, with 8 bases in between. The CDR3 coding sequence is TGTGCCAGCAGCTTAGGACAGCCGAACACTGAAGCTTTCTTT. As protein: CASSLGQPNTEAFF.

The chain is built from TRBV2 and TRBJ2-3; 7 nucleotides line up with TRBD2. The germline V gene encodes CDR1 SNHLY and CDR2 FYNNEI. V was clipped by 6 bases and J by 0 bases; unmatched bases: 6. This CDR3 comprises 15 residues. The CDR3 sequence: CASRIRLASTDTQYF. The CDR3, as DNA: TGTGCCAGCAGGATAAGACTAGCTAGCACAGATACGCAGTATTTT.

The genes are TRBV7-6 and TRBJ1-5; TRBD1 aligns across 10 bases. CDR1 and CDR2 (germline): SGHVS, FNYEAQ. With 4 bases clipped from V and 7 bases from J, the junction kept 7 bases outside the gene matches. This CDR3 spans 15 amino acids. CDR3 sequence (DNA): TGTGCCAGCAGCTCCTCGACAGGGGGCTTCCAGCCCCAGCATTTT. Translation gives CASSSSTGGFQPQHF. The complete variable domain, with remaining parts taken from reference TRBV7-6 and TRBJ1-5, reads GAGVSQSPRYKVTKRGQDVALRCDPISGHVSLYWYRQALGQGPEFLTYFNYEAQQDKSGLPNDRFSAERPEGSISTLTIQRTEQRDSAMYRCASSSSTGGFQPQHFGDGTRLSIL.

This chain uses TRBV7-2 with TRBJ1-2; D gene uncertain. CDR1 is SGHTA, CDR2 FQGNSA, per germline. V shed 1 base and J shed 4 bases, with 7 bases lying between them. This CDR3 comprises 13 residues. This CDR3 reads CASSLVNSYGYTF. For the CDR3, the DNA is TGTGCCAGCAGCTTAGTGAATTCCTATGGCTACACCTTC.

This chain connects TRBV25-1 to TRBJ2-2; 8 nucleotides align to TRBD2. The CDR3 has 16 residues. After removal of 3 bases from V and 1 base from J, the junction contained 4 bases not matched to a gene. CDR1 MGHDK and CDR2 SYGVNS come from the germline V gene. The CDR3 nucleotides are TGTGCCAGCAGTGACCCGGGAGGGAAGAACACCGGGGAGCTGTTTTTT. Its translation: CASSDPGGKNTGELFF.

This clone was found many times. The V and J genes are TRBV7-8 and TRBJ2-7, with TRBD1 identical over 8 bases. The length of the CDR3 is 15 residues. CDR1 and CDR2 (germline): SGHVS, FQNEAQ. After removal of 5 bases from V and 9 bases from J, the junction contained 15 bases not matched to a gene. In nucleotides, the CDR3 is TGTGCCAGCAGCACCCGGACAGGGTACCTACGAGGGCAGTACTTC. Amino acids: CASSTRTGYLRGQYF.

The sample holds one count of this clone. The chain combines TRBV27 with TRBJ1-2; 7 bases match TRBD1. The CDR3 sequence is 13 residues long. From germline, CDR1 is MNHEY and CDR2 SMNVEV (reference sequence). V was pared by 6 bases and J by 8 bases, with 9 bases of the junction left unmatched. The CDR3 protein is CASSRQGRRGYTF. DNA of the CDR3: TGTGCCAGCAGCAGACAGGGACGGCGCGGCTACACCTTC.

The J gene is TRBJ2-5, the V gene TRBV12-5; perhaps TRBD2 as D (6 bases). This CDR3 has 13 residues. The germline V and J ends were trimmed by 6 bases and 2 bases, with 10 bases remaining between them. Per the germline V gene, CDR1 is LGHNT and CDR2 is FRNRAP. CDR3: CASGMGGQETQYF. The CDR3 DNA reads TGTGCTAGTGGGATGGGGGGACAAGAGACCCAGTACTTC.

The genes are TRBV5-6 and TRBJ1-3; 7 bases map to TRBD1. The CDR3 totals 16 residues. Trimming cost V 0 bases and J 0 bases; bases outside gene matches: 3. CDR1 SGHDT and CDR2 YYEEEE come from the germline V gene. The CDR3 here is CASSLGAGGSGNTIYF. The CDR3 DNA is TGTGCCAGCAGCTTGGGGGCAGGGGGCTCTGGAAACACCATATATTTT. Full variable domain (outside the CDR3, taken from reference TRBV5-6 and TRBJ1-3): DAGVTQSPTHLIKTRGQQVTLRCSPKSGHDTVSWYQQALGQGPQFIFQYYEEEERQRGNFPDRFSGHQFPNYSSELNVNALLLGDSALYLCASSLGAGGSGNTIYFGEGSWLTVV.

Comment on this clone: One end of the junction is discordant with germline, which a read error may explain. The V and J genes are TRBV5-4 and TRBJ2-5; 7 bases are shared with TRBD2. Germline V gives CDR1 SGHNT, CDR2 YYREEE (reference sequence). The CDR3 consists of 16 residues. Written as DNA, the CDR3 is TGTGCCAGCAGCTTGGCCCGGGCTAGCGGTCAAGAGGCCCAGTACTTC. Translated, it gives CASSLARASGQEAQYF.